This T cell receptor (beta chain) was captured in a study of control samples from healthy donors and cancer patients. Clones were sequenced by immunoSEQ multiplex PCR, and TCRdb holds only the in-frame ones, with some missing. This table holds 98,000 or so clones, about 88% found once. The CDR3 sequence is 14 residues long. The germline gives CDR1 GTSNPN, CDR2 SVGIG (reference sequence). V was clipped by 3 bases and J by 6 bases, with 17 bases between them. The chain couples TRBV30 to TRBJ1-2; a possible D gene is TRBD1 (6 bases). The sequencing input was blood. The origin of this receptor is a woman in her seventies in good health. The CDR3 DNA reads TGTGCCTGGAGCGGACAGTCGTTGGTTGATGGCTACACCTTC. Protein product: CAWSGQSLVDGYTF. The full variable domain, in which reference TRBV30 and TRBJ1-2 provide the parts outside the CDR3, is SQTIHQWPATLVQPVGSPLSLECTVEGTSNPNLYWYRQAAGRGLQLLFYSVGIGQISSEVPQNLSASRPQDRQFILSSKKLLLSDSGFYLCAWSGQSLVDGYTFGSGTRLTVV.